These 19 T cell receptor beta chains were all obtained from the same sample, sequenced in a study of T cell responses to AZD1222 COVID-19 vaccine. Sequencing used immunoSEQ multiplex PCR; TCRdb keeps in-frame clones, though not all of them. The sample carries some 180,000 clones, about 90% recorded once. The sample was peripheral blood, taken on day 0 of AZD1222 vaccination. The origin of the receptors is an adult in good health.

The chain carries TRBV7-2 and TRBJ1-5; D is unclear. Germline V lookup: CDR1 SGHTA, CDR2 FQGNSA. Trimming removed 3 bases at V and 7 bases at J, with 10 bases between. The CDR3 runs to 13 residues. The CDR3 loop reads CASSFEGNQPQHF. CDR3 nucleotide sequence: TGTGCCAGCAGCTTCGAAGGGAACCAGCCCCAGCATTTT.

This chain uses TRBV12-3 or TRBV12-4 with TRBJ2-2; the D is unclear. The V end was cut by 5 bases, the J end by 8 bases, with 9 bases between. The CDR3 runs 12 residues. The CDR3 DNA follows: TGTGCCAGCAGTCCCAGGTCGGGGGAGCTGTTTTTT. It specifies CASSPRSGELFF.

The rearrangement joins TRBV28 to TRBJ2-1, with D unclear. V was shortened by 7 bases and J by 15 bases, with 19 bases between the two germline ends. This CDR3 comprises 12 residues. From germline, CDR1 is MDHEN and CDR2 SYDVKM. In nucleotides, the CDR3 is TGTGCCAGCACCAGAGCCTTTGAGGAACGGTTCTTC. Protein sequence: CASTRAFEERFF.

The V call is TRBV6-2 or TRBV6-3, the J call TRBJ2-5; 7 positions agree with TRBD1. From germline, CDR1 is MNHEY and CDR2 SVGEGT. The CDR3 contains 16 residues. Trimming took 6 bases from V and 4 from J; bases not matched to a gene: 14. The CDR3 DNA reads TGTGCCAGCAGCACCTTGCCAACAGGGGTTCGAGAGACCCAGTACTTC. This gives the protein CASSTLPTGVRETQYF.

The chain uses TRBV19 and TRBJ2-1; 12 bases align to TRBD2. The V and J ends lost 7 bases and 6 bases, in that order; junction bases with no gene match: 13. This CDR3 spans 17 amino acids. The germline V gene has CDR1 LNHDA and CDR2 SQIVND (reference sequence). CDR3 amino acids: CASIETSGSFGGNEQFF. The CDR3 nucleotides read TGTGCCAGTATAGAGACTAGCGGGAGTTTTGGAGGCAATGAGCAGTTCTTC.

Notes on this clone: Other DNA sequences in this sample translate to the same CDR3. The J gene is TRBJ1-2, the V gene TRBV6-5; D perhaps matches TRBD1 (6 bases). The V end was cut by 6 bases, the J end by 2 bases, with 10 bases between. Germline V gene sequence: CDR1 MNHEY, CDR2 SVGAGI. CDR3 length: 13 residues. CDR3 sequence reads: CASRPGQNYGYTF. For the CDR3, the DNA is TGTGCCAGCAGGCCGGGACAAAACTATGGCTACACCTTC.

The V call is TRBV19, the J call TRBJ2-7, with D unclear. Germline V gene sequence: CDR1 LNHDA, CDR2 SQIVND (reference sequence). Trimming removed 2 bases from V and 1 base from J, with 9 bases in between. The CDR3 has 14 residues. Here the CDR3 reads CASSISSTSYEQYF. CDR3 in DNA: TGTGCCAGTAGTATATCTTCCACGTCCTACGAGCAGTACTTC.

The genes are TRBV19 and TRBJ1-5, with no clear D. This CDR3 contains 13 residues. Germline CDR1 reads LNHDA; CDR2 reads SQIVND (reference sequence). Trimming removed 4 bases from V and 5 bases from J, with 9 bases in between. The CDR3 coding sequence is TGTGCCAGTAGTAGGGTCAAGGATCAGCCCCAGCATTTT. Encoded protein: CASSRVKDQPQHF. The full variable domain, in which reference TRBV19 and TRBJ1-5 provide the parts outside the CDR3, is DGGITQSPKYLFRKEGQNVTLSCEQNLNHDAMYWYRQDPGQGLRLIYYSQIVNDFQKGDIAEGYSVSREKKESFPLTVTSAQKNPTAFYLCASSRVKDQPQHFGDGTRLSIL.

The J gene is TRBJ1-6, the V gene TRBV5-4; D might be TRBD1 (5 bases). This CDR3 comprises 16 residues. Trimming cost V 4 bases and J 0 bases, with 11 bases left between them. Germline V gene sequence: CDR1 SGHNT, CDR2 YYREEE (reference sequence). The CDR3 DNA is TGTGCCAGCAGCCTGGGACTGTTCTCCTATAATTCACCCCTCCACTTT. Translation gives CASSLGLFSYNSPLHF.

The rearrangement uses TRBV10-3 and TRBJ1-2, with D perhaps matching TRBD1 (6 bases). Looked up from germline, CDR1 is ENHRY and CDR2 is SYGVKD. This CDR3 spans 15 amino acids. With 5 bases removed from V and 2 bases from J, the gap between germline ends came to 15 bases. Here the CDR3 reads CAISLGAEANYGYTF. The CDR3 region has the DNA TGTGCCATCAGTCTGGGGGCGGAAGCCAACTATGGCTACACCTTC.

J is TRBJ2-7 and V is TRBV6-6; D possibly matches TRBD1 or TRBD2 (5 bases each). Germline-derived CDR1 and CDR2 are MNHNY and SVGAGI (reference sequence). The CDR3 is 14 amino acids. V was shortened by 2 bases and J by 2 bases, with 10 bases between the two germline ends. CDR3 loop: CASSYRDGPYEQYF. The CDR3 DNA reads TGTGCCAGCAGTTACCGGGACGGCCCCTACGAGCAGTACTTC.

The rearrangement links TRBV7-2 to TRBJ2-2, with 9 bases aligning to TRBD1. This CDR3 comprises 16 residues. With 3 bases clipped from V and 5 bases from J, the junction kept 7 bases outside the gene matches. The germline gives CDR1 SGHTA, CDR2 FQGNSA. In DNA form, the CDR3 reads TGTGCCAGCAGCTTCCCCGGACAGGGGAGGACCGGGGAGCTGTTTTTT. This encodes CASSFPGQGRTGELFF.

The J gene is TRBJ2-3, the V gene TRBV27; 9 bases are shared with TRBD2. This CDR3 comprises 15 residues. The V and J ends lost 3 bases and 1 base, in that order; junction bases with no gene match: 2. Looked up from germline, CDR1 is MNHEY and CDR2 is SMNVEV (reference sequence). CDR3 amino acids: CASSLRTSGTDTQYF. The CDR3 DNA reads as TGTGCCAGCAGTTTGCGGACTAGCGGCACAGATACGCAGTATTTT.

This chain joins TRBV6-5 and TRBJ2-7; D gene uncertain. This CDR3 has 15 residues. The V gene lost 0 bases and the J gene lost 2 bases, with 11 bases spanning the gap. Germline V gene lookup returns CDR1 MNHEY and CDR2 SVGAGI. DNA of the CDR3: TGTGCCAGCAGTTACTCTTCTTCGGAGACCTACGAGCAGTACTTC. Its translation: CASSYSSSETYEQYF.

This chain links TRBV28 with TRBJ1-2; D might be TRBD1 (5 bases). This CDR3 comprises 13 residues. Trimming took off 8 bases at V and 4 bases at J, with 14 bases between the two ends. In germline, CDR1 is MDHEN, CDR2 SYDVKM. The CDR3 region has the DNA TGTGCCAGCCGAAAGACAGATTTCTATGGCTACACCTTC. This gives the protein CASRKTDFYGYTF.

V usage is TRBV11-3 and J usage is TRBJ2-2; 10 bases match TRBD1. Trimming at V came to 8 bases and at J to 8 bases, leaving 5 bases not matched to a gene. CDR3 length: 13 residues. Germline CDR1 reads SGHNT; CDR2 reads YENEEA. CDR3 nucleotide sequence: TGTGCCAGCGGGGACAGGGGAGAAGGGGAGCTGTTTTTT. Residues: CASGDRGEGELFF.

V usage is TRBV21-1 and J usage is TRBJ2-7; TRBD1 is taken as the D call from the table, unchecked against the DNA. TRBV21-1 has pseudogene status. This CDR3 is built from 16 residues. The CDR3 protein is CASSRRGQGRPYEQYF. Written as DNA, the CDR3 is TGTGCCAGCAGCAGGAGGGGGCAGGGGCGGCCCTACGAGCAGTACTTC.

The V call is TRBV14, the J call TRBJ1-1; no definite D call. The germline CDR1 and CDR2 sequences are SGHDN and FVKESK. V lost 4 bases and J 3 bases, leaving 15 bases between the germline ends. The CDR3 has 15 residues. The CDR3, as DNA: TGTGCCAGCAGCCCCTGGGAGGGTCGGTACACTGAAGCTTTCTTT. This gives the protein CASSPWEGRYTEAFF.

The V gene is TRBV18, the J gene TRBJ2-3; D remains ambiguous. Germline lookup yields CDR1 KGHSH and CDR2 LQKENI. Deletions cut 2 bases from V and 3 bases from J, with 9 bases between. This CDR3 is built from 14 residues. The CDR3 nucleotides are TGTGCCAGCTCACCAGCCCCAAAGACAGATACGCAGTATTTT. Amino acid sequence: CASSPAPKTDTQYF.